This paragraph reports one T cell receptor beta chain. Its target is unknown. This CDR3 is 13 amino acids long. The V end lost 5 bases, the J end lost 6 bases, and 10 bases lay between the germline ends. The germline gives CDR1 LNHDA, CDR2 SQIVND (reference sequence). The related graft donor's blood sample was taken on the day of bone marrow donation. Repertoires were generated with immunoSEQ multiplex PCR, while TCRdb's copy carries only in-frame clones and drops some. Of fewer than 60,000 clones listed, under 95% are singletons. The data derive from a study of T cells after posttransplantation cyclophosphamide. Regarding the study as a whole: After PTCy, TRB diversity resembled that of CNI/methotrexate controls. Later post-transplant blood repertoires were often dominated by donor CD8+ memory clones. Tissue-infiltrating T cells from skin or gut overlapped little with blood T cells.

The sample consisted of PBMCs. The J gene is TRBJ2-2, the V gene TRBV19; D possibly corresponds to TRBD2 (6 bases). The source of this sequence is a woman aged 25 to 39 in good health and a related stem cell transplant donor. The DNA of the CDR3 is TGTGCCAGTAGTTGGAGGGTAGCCGGGGAGCTGTTTTTT. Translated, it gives CASSWRVAGELFF.